This T cell receptor beta chain stems from a study of Graves' ophthalmopathy and Graves' hyperthyroidism (dated by TCRdb to 2017 to 2018). With respect to the entire study: Peripheral blood was collected at initial diagnosis, prior to any treatment. The study used TCR beta repertoire signatures to distinguish Graves' ophthalmopathy from Graves' hyperthyroidism and to predict progression to ophthalmopathy. In total, 135 blood samples were TCR-sequenced: approximately 40 ophthalmopathy, some 80 hyperthyroidism and about 17 hyperthyroidism-to-ophthalmopathy patients. A discovery set of 95 to 100 patients (43 ophthalmopathy, 57 stable hyperthyroidism) was enrolled to explore V-J signatures distinguishing ophthalmopathy from hyperthyroidism. An independent validation cohort comprised around 19 hyperthyroidism patients and 15 to 17 patients who later progressed from hyperthyroidism to ophthalmopathy. In six hyperthyroidism patients, the T-cell repertoire of thyroid tissue was compared with the T-cell repertoire of blood. Following sampling, methimazole starting at 30 mg daily was administered to hyperthyroidism patients, and high-dose intravenous methylprednisolone was administered to ophthalmopathy patients. On the study overall, not on this receptor specifically: In validation, the model predicted ophthalmopathy progression with about 71% sensitivity and approximately 75% specificity; some 13 predicted patients were CT-confirmed with GO in a median of about 6.2 months. In cross-validation, the 13-signature model distinguished ophthalmopathy from stable hyperthyroidism with nearly 90% sensitivity and just under 84% specificity, and in the test set the corresponding values were approximately 80% and 75%. No statistical method was used to predetermine the sample size, and group allocation was not hidden from the investigators. Most expanded thyroid clonotypes with a frequency above 0.001 also appeared in blood, which suggests that blood repertoires may reflect the immune response in the thyroid.

This clonotype was detected many times. Its cognate antigen has yet to be identified. No much larger clone is present one base from it, and per-base qualities are unavailable. Ophthalmopathy patients had moderately to severely active disease, Clinical Activity Score of at least 3, NOSPECS grade of at least 4, and disease duration under 3 months. Patients with other autoimmune diseases, uncontrolled infections, pregnancy or lactation were excluded. Diagnosis relied on clinical symptoms, serum thyroxine, TRAb, thyroid ultrasound and orbital computed tomography. Ficoll-Paque density gradient centrifugation was used to isolate PBMCs from approximately 10 ml of fresh peripheral blood. Total RNA was extracted using Trizol reagent, and RNA quality was checked on an Agilent 2100 Bioanalyzer. The junction shows trimming of 4 bases on V and 4 bases on J, and the gene matches do not reach 12 bases of it. From the cysteine through the phenylalanine, the CDR3 covers 16 amino acids. Just the 48-base CDR3 DNA is kept, in frame starting at base 1. CDR1 is given as SNHLY and CDR2 as FYNNEI, both from the germline V gene.

TCR beta CDR3 regions were amplified from RNA transcripts for repertoire sequencing. A first-round RT-PCR used HTBI primers with the Qiagen OneStep RT-PCR kit, followed by a second-round multiplex PCR, size selection and purification. The libraries underwent paired-end sequencing with 100 bp reads on an Illumina HiSeq2000. On the authors' methods: SOAPnuke was used to process the reads, throwing out any read that had adapters, had uncalled bases, had a mean Phred below 15, or lacked an exact constant-primer or identifier match. COPE v1.2.5 was used to merge high-quality paired reads. Each unique nucleotide sequence was treated as a clonotype, and MiTCR v1.1 was used to align the clonotypes to the IMGT TRB V, D and J references. The analysis was limited to V-J combinations with a frequency above 0.0001, which together covered 99.2% of repertoires. For each V-J combination, a TCR clonal expansion and chaos score was defined as the ratio of F50 clonal expansion to chaos observed in the TCRdist matrix. Welch's t-statistics and random forest were used to reduce the features to 10 to 15 V-J combinations, which were then used as input to a naive Bayes classifier. The similarity between thyroid and blood repertoires was quantified using the Morisita-Horn index. Clones were called with MiXCR by TCRdb after fastp trimmed the public reads at Q25, and only in-frame beta chains were retained. Each entry merges the rows of one CDR3 protein and shows their most common DNA and genes. V and J calls and clone size were set by TCRdb, not the authors. This sample comprises about 660,000 distinct CDR3 sequences, over 40% of them detected only once. Clones ranked in the top ten supply over 2.5% of the sample.

The TCR comes from an adult man with Graves' ophthalmopathy. Sequencing was carried out using peripheral blood. The chain was built from TRBV2 and TRBJ2-5, with 7 bases matching TRBD2. This receptor has the CDR3 CASSGTSRGVGETQYF. At the DNA level, the sequence is TGTGCCAGCAGTGGCACCAGCCGGGGGGTAGGAGAGACCCAGTACTTC. Full variable domain (CDR3 extended with the reference TRBV2 and TRBJ2-5 proteins): EPEVTQTPSHQVTQMGQEVILRCVPISNHLYFYWYRQILGQKVEFLVSFYNNEISEKSEIFDDQFSVERPDGSNFTLKIRSTKLEDSAMYFCASSGTSRGVGETQYFGPGTRLLVL.